This is a list of T cell receptor beta chains from one sample in a study of cytomegalovirus exposure and HLA in healthy donors. Here immunoSEQ multiplex PCR was the method, and the copy in TCRdb shows in-frame clones only, minus some. The sample has about 160,000 clones, 70% to 90% seen once. The sample consisted of PBMCs. The receptors originated from a woman in her late teens or twenties in good health and CMV-seronegative. CDR3s include the opening cysteine and the closing phenylalanine or tryptophan. The D gene is left open where the match is weak. Size tells how often a clone was seen (once, few, many) or the class of an expanded clone, and some rows leave it out.

CASSVGTSANPGYNEQFF,TGTGCCAGCAGCGTTGGGACTAGCGCAAACCCGGGGTACAATGAGCAGTTCTTC,.,TRBV9,TRBJ2-1,TRBD2
CASSLGGADEQYF,TGTGCCAGCAGTTTAGGGGGGGCAGACGAGCAGTACTTC,.,TRBV27,TRBJ2-7,.
CASSSPGGRNLNTEAFF,TGTGCCAGCAGCTCCCCAGGGGGAAGAAATTTGAACACTGAAGCTTTCTTT,.,TRBV11-2,TRBJ1-1,TRBD1
CASSPGFSGGRTDTQYF,TGTGCCAGCAGCCCGGGGTTTAGCGGGGGCCGCACAGATACGCAGTATTTT,.,TRBV7-9,TRBJ2-3,TRBD2
CASSYTQGQETQYF,TGTGCCAGCAGTTACACACAGGGCCAAGAGACCCAGTACTTC,.,TRBV6-5,TRBJ2-5,.
CAWSAGVGQFF,TGTGCCTGGAGTGCCGGGGTCGGACAGTTCTTC,.,TRBV30,TRBJ2-1,.
CASSTETSGSTLVVRYEQYF,TGTGCCAGCAGTACGGAAACTAGCGGGTCTACCCTAGTAGTGAGGTACGAGCAGTACTTC,.,TRBV28,TRBJ2-7,TRBD2
CASSFPKDSSSYEQYF,TGCGCCAGCAGCTTCCCCAAGGACAGCAGCTCCTACGAGCAGTACTTC,.,TRBV5-1,TRBJ2-7,.
CASSQERGSKNIQYF,TGCGCCAGCAGCCAAGAGAGAGGCTCCAAAAACATTCAGTACTTC,.,TRBV4-3,TRBJ2-4,.
CASSERSGSSNQPQHF,TGTGCCAGCAGTGAACGGTCCGGGTCGAGCAATCAGCCCCAGCATTTT,.,TRBV6-1,TRBJ1-5,.
CASSPPGQGLFNYGYTF,TGTGCCAGCTCACCACCGGGACAGGGGTTATTTAACTATGGCTACACCTTC,.,TRBV18,TRBJ1-2,TRBD1
CASRDRETGDSYNEQFF,TGCGCCAGCAGGGATCGCGAAACAGGGGATTCCTACAATGAGCAGTTCTTC,.,TRBV5-1,TRBJ2-1,TRBD1
CASSGQTAVNTEAFF,TGTGCCAGCAGTGGACAGACAGCTGTGAACACTGAAGCTTTCTTT,.,TRBV2,TRBJ1-1,.
CASSQENSDRPGETQYF,TGCGCCAGCAGCCAAGAAAACTCGGACAGGCCGGGGGAGACCCAGTACTTC,.,TRBV4-1,TRBJ2-5,TRBD1
CASSLRPGGDWVLVSEQFF,TGTGCCAGCAGCTTGAGGCCAGGGGGCGATTGGGTTTTGGTCAGTGAGCAGTTCTTC,.,TRBV5-6,TRBJ2-1,TRBD1
CASSSQDSQLYGYTF,TGTGCCAGCAGCTCCCAAGACAGCCAACTCTATGGCTACACCTTC,few,TRBV7-9,TRBJ1-2,.
CASTGTSGEDTQYF,TGTGCCAGCACCGGGACTAGCGGGGAAGATACGCAGTATTTT,.,TRBV7-2,TRBJ2-3,TRBD2
CASSRRDRGNEQFF,TGTGCCAGCAGCCGCCGGGACAGGGGCAATGAGCAGTTCTTC,.,TRBV6-6,TRBJ2-1,TRBD1
CASRTGGDGYTF,TGTGCCAGCAGGACAGGGGGGGATGGCTACACCTTC,.,TRBV6-1,TRBJ1-2,TRBD1
CASSEAYSSYGYTF,TGTGCCAGCAGTGAAGCCTACAGCTCCTATGGCTACACCTTC,few,TRBV6-1,TRBJ1-2,.
CASSLGAAGAGAFF,TGTGCCAGCAGCTTGGGGGCCGCGGGTGCCGGAGCTTTCTTT,.,TRBV7-2,TRBJ1-1,.
CASSLEGVTYGQYF,TGTGCCAGCAGCTTGGAGGGAGTGACCTACGGGCAGTACTTC,.,TRBV5-8,TRBJ2-7,.
CAWSAGGYGYTF,TGTGCCTGGAGCGCAGGGGGCTATGGCTACACCTTC,.,TRBV30,TRBJ1-2,TRBD1
CASSLESGPQPQHF,TGTGCCAGCAGCTTAGAATCAGGGCCTCAGCCCCAGCATTTT,few,TRBV7-8,TRBJ1-5,.
CASSDPGGEANTGELFF,TGTGCCAGCAGCGACCCGGGGGGAGAAGCGAACACCGGGGAGCTGTTTTTT,.,TRBV9,TRBJ2-2,TRBD2
CASSPGTGLSGANVLTF,TGTGCCAGCTCACCAGGGACAGGGCTCTCTGGGGCCAACGTCCTGACTTTC,.,TRBV18,TRBJ2-6,TRBD1
CASSQEENRGNEQFF,TGCGCCAGCAGCCAAGAGGAAAACAGGGGTAATGAGCAGTTCTTC,.,TRBV4-3,TRBJ2-1,TRBD1
CASSVGWSSYEQYF,TGTGCCAGCAGCGTAGGCTGGAGCTCCTACGAGCAGTACTTC,.,TRBV9,TRBJ2-7,.
CASSATGDEQYF,TGTGCCAGTAGTGCCACAGGGGACGAGCAGTACTTC,.,TRBV19,TRBJ2-7,TRBD1
CASSIVSSNYGYTF,TGTGCCAGTAGTATCGTATCCTCTAACTATGGCTACACCTTC,.,TRBV19,TRBJ1-2,.
CASSLAGLYEQYF,TGTGCCAGCAGCTTAGCGGGGCTCTACGAGCAGTACTTC,.,TRBV7-6,TRBJ2-7,.
CASSLTPGQGNTEAFF,TGTGCCAGCAGCTTAACCCCGGGACAGGGGAACACTGAAGCTTTCTTT,.,TRBV7-2,TRBJ1-1,TRBD1
CASSRGDSPLHF,TGTGCCAGCTCTCGAGGAGATTCACCCCTCCACTTT,.,TRBV2,TRBJ1-6,.
CASSPGTTTGAEAFF,TGTGCCAGCTCACCAGGGACCACAACGGGGGCTGAAGCTTTCTTT,once,TRBV18,TRBJ1-1,.
CASSTSGRALETQYF,TGTGCCAGCAGTACGAGCGGGAGGGCCCTGGAGACCCAGTACTTC,.,TRBV7-2,TRBJ2-5,TRBD2
CASSLRQGAGDEQFF,TGTGCCAGCAGCTTGCGCCAGGGGGCGGGGGATGAGCAGTTCTTC,.,TRBV5-4,TRBJ2-1,.
CASSMTDNQPQHF,TGTGCCAGTAGTATGACTGACAATCAGCCCCAGCATTTT,.,TRBV19,TRBJ1-5,.
CASSLGITPSYEQYF,TGTGCCAGCAGCTTAGGAATTACACCTTCCTACGAGCAGTACTTC,once,TRBV7-9,TRBJ2-7,.
CASSVRQGAQTDTQYF,TGCGCCAGCAGCGTCCGACAGGGGGCGCAGACAGATACGCAGTATTTT,.,TRBV5-1,TRBJ2-3,TRBD1
CAWSLRGYRFPGELFF,TGTGCCTGGAGTCTGAGGGGGTACAGGTTTCCCGGGGAGCTGTTTTTT,.,TRBV30,TRBJ2-2,.
CAWGGQGYEQYF,TGTGCCTGGGGGGGACAGGGTTACGAGCAGTACTTC,.,TRBV30,TRBJ2-7,TRBD1
CASSIAQGPRGVDTEAFF,TGTGCCAGTAGTATAGCCCAGGGACCGCGGGGAGTGGACACTGAAGCTTTCTTT,.,TRBV19,TRBJ1-1,.
CASSSLPLKLRDTQYF,TGTGCCAGCAGTTCCCTCCCGTTGAAGCTGAGAGATACGCAGTATTTT,.,TRBV25-1,TRBJ2-3,.
CASSPAGAGANVLTF,TGTGCCAGCAGCCCGGCAGGCGCTGGGGCCAACGTCCTGACTTTC,once,TRBV5-6,TRBJ2-6,.
CAISGPEQGGYTF,TGTGCCATCAGTGGACCTGAGCAGGGTGGCTACACCTTC,.,TRBV10-3,TRBJ1-2,.
CASSQGGTNEKLFF,TGTGCCAGCAGCCAAGGGGGAACTAATGAAAAACTGTTTTTT,.,TRBV2,TRBJ1-4,.